The 18 T cell receptor beta chains in this list originate from one sample, sequenced in a study of beta chain features in type 1 diabetes. Their cognate antigens are unknown. The isolated RNA, all of it, was reverse transcribed, so expressed TCRB transcripts were what got sequenced. Method: immunoSEQ multiplex PCR; TCRdb's copy keeps in-frame clones and lacks some. This table has approximately 260,000 clones, roughly 21% appearing once. Study-level points and caveats: TCRB CDR3s were moderately but significantly shorter in Type 1 diabetes patients in all four CD4+ subsets.

Input material: naive CD4+ T cells from blood. Receptor source: a middle-aged woman with type 1 diabetes.

This clone was recorded a few times. This rearrangement joins TRBV9 to TRBJ2-7, with TRBD2 identical over 9 bases. The CDR3 extends over 16 amino acids. V lost 0 bases, J lost 2 bases, and 6 bases stayed unmatched. The germline V gene encodes CDR1 SGDLS and CDR2 YYNGEE. CDR3 coding DNA: TGTGCCAGCAGCGTAGCGTCTAGCGGGGCTGCCTACGAGCAGTACTTC. It yields the protein CASSVASSGAAYEQYF.

Here the CDR3 reads CATSSPDRGTYEQYF. The CDR3 DNA sequence: TGTGCCACCAGCAGCCCAGACAGGGGAACCTACGAGCAGTACTTC. The chain is built from TRBV15 and TRBJ2-7, with 8 bases fitting TRBD1. The germline gives CDR1 LNHNV, CDR2 YYDKDF (reference sequence). This CDR3 contains 15 residues. The V gene end was trimmed by 3 bases and the J gene end by 2 bases; junction bases not matched to a gene: 6.

This clone was observed a handful of times. The chain employs TRBV5-4 and TRBJ2-5, with TRBD2 matching 10 bases. Looked up from germline, CDR1 is SGHNT and CDR2 is YYREEE (reference sequence). The ends lost 3 bases at V and 2 bases at J; junction bases unmatched: 10. CDR3 length: 17 amino acids. CDR3: CASSSGGTAGGQETQYF. In DNA form, the CDR3 reads TGTGCCAGCAGCTCTGGGGGGACAGCGGGGGGGCAAGAGACCCAGTACTTC.

The chain couples TRBV7-3 to TRBJ1-2; D remains ambiguous. CDR1 SGHTA and CDR2 FQGTGA come from the germline V gene. This CDR3 spans 13 amino acids. The ends were cut back, 5 bases at V and 8 bases at J, with 15 bases in the middle. The CDR3 DNA is TGTGCCAGCAGCCTTTTTGGCGGGGAGGGCTACACCTTC. Protein product: CASSLFGGEGYTF. The full variable domain, rest sourced from reference TRBV7-3 and TRBJ1-2, is GAGVSQTPSNKVTEKGKYVELRCDPISGHTALYWYRQSLGQGPEFLIYFQGTGAADDSGLPNDRFFAVRPEGSVSTLKIQRTERGDSAVYLCASSLFGGEGYTFGSGTRLTVV.

This clone was seen a few times. The CDR3 here is CASSQAGLAGISSTDTQYF. The CDR3 DNA follows: TGCGCCAGCAGCCAAGCAGGACTAGCGGGAATTTCTAGCACAGATACGCAGTATTTT. The J gene is TRBJ2-3, the V gene TRBV4-1, with 12 bases that match TRBD2. V lost 1 base, J lost 0 bases, and 8 bases stayed unmatched. The CDR3 has 19 amino acids. Germline loops: CDR1 MGHRA, CDR2 YSYEKL.

The V call is TRBV2, the J call TRBJ2-7, with D uncertain. Deletions cut 2 bases from V and 6 bases from J, with 11 bases between. Germline loops: CDR1 SNHLY, CDR2 FYNNEI. This CDR3 has 13 amino acids. CDR3 bases: TGTGCCAGCAGTGAAAATAACCTATCCGAGCAGTACTTC. Translating gives CASSENNLSEQYF.

Only a few counts were recorded for this clone. This CDR3 is CASSNPPGGETQYF. The CDR3 coding sequence is TGTGCCAGCAGCAATCCCCCGGGGGGAGAGACCCAGTACTTC. The chain employs TRBV7-9 and TRBJ2-5; TRBD2 matches 7 bases. Germline CDR1 SEHNR, CDR2 FQNEAQ (reference sequence). The CDR3 loop spans 14 amino acids. V was clipped by 5 bases and J by 4 bases; unmatched bases: 7.

The chain carries TRBV19 and TRBJ1-2, with TRBD1 as a possible D gene (6 bases). Germline values: CDR1 LNHDA, CDR2 SQIVND (reference sequence). The CDR3 contains 13 residues. V lost 6 bases, J lost 6 bases, and 14 bases lay in between. Here the CDR3 reads CASSRTASDGYTF. CDR3 DNA: TGTGCCAGTAGCAGGACAGCCAGCGATGGCTACACCTTC. The variable domain in full, with the rest retrieved from reference TRBV19 and TRBJ1-2, is DGGITQSPKYLFRKEGQNVTLSCEQNLNHDAMYWYRQDPGQGLRLIYYSQIVNDFQKGDIAEGYSVSREKKESFPLTVTSAQKNPTAFYLCASSRTASDGYTFGSGTRLTVV.

Only a few counts were recorded for this clone. The chain has TRBV14 and TRBJ1-1; possible D gene TRBD1, 5 bases. Trimming removed 8 bases from V and 6 bases from J, with 13 bases in between. This CDR3 is built from 12 residues. CDR1 is SGHDN, CDR2 FVKESK, per germline. CDR3 sequence reads: CASLRSGSEAFF. The DNA for the CDR3 is TGTGCCAGCTTGAGGTCAGGGTCTGAAGCTTTCTTT. The full variable domain, rest sourced from reference TRBV14 and TRBJ1-1, is EAGVTQFPSHSVIEKGQTVTLRCDPISGHDNLYWYRRVMGKEIKFLLHFVKESKQDESGMPNNRFLAERTGGTYSTLKVQPAELEDSGVYFCASLRSGSEAFFGQGTRLTVV.

This clone has a handful of counts. The J gene is TRBJ2-5, the V gene TRBV5-1; D is unclear. Germline values: CDR1 SGHRS, CDR2 YFSETQ. The V gene lost 0 bases and the J gene lost 5 bases, with 5 bases spanning the gap. The CDR3 covers 12 residues. CDR3 sequence: CASSLALETQYF. The CDR3 nucleotides are TGCGCCAGCAGCTTGGCCCTGGAGACCCAGTACTTC.

This clone has more than one count but fewer than ten. V is TRBV7-9 and J is TRBJ2-7; TRBD1 matches at 7 bases. V lost 5 bases, J lost 3 bases, and 7 bases stayed unmatched. Per germline, CDR1 SEHNR and CDR2 FQNEAQ (reference sequence). The CDR3 totals 14 residues. CDR3 protein: CASSKTGKNYEQYF. CDR3 bases: TGTGCCAGCAGCAAGACAGGGAAGAACTACGAGCAGTACTTC.

This clone has a handful of counts. V gene TRBV30 combines with J gene TRBJ2-7, with D possibly TRBD2 on 5 matching bases. Germline values: CDR1 GTSNPN, CDR2 SVGIG (reference sequence). Trimming took off 5 bases at V and 2 bases at J, with 10 bases between the two ends. CDR3 length: 12 residues. CDR3 in amino acids: CAWGRSPYEQYF. CDR3 coding DNA: TGTGCCTGGGGGAGAAGCCCCTACGAGCAGTACTTC.

The chain combines TRBV6-5 with TRBJ1-5, with no clear D. The CDR3 is 15 residues long. Per the germline V gene, CDR1 is MNHEY and CDR2 is SVGAGI. Trimming cost V 0 bases and J 3 bases, with 9 bases left between them. CDR3 amino acids: CASSYSRGLNQPQHF. Here the CDR3 DNA reads TGTGCCAGCAGTTACTCGAGAGGGCTCAATCAGCCCCAGCATTTT.

The chain is built from TRBV30 and TRBJ2-5; D remains unclear. Germline CDR1 GTSNPN, CDR2 SVGIG (reference sequence). Trimming pared 4 bases from V and 0 bases from J, leaving 12 bases between. The CDR3 is 14 amino acids. The CDR3 reads CAWMEQPNQETQYF. The CDR3 DNA reads TGTGCCTGGATGGAACAGCCCAACCAAGAGACCCAGTACTTC.

In its sample, this clone was seen a few times. J is TRBJ1-5 and V is TRBV9; D remains unclear. CDR1 and CDR2 (germline): SGDLS, YYNGEE. Between the trimmed V and J ends, which lost 3 bases and 4 bases, there was a span of 11 bases. This CDR3 has 14 amino acids. The CDR3: CASSADPGNQPQHF. The CDR3 DNA sequence: TGTGCCAGCAGCGCCGATCCGGGGAATCAGCCCCAGCATTTT.

The chain has TRBV14 and TRBJ2-2, with 8 bases aligning to TRBD2. V shed 0 bases and J 7 bases; nucleotides not matched to a gene: 22. The CDR3 is made up of 21 amino acids. Germline V gene lookup returns CDR1 SGHDN and CDR2 FVKESK. The DNA for the CDR3 is TGTGCCAGCAGCCAAGATCCCCGACGTTTGAGCGGGAGAACCGAGGGCGGGGAGCTGTTTTTT. This codes for CASSQDPRRLSGRTEGGELFF.

This clone was observed a handful of times. This chain uses TRBV9 with TRBJ2-5; tentatively, D is TRBD2 (5 bases). The germline V and J ends were trimmed by 0 bases and 3 bases, with 9 bases remaining between them. This CDR3 is built from 14 residues. Germline-derived CDR1 and CDR2 are SGDLS and YYNGEE. CDR3 loop: CASSVGGAEETQYF. The CDR3 region has the DNA TGTGCCAGCAGCGTAGGGGGAGCGGAAGAGACCCAGTACTTC.

The rearrangement links TRBV2 to TRBJ1-1, with TRBD1 matching over 8 bases. This CDR3 has 12 amino acids. Per germline, CDR1 SNHLY and CDR2 FYNNEI. J lost 11 bases, V lost 5 bases, and 7 bases had no gene match. For the CDR3, the DNA is TGTGCCAGCAGTTCAGGGGGCTGGGGGGCTTTCTTT. This encodes CASSSGGWGAFF.